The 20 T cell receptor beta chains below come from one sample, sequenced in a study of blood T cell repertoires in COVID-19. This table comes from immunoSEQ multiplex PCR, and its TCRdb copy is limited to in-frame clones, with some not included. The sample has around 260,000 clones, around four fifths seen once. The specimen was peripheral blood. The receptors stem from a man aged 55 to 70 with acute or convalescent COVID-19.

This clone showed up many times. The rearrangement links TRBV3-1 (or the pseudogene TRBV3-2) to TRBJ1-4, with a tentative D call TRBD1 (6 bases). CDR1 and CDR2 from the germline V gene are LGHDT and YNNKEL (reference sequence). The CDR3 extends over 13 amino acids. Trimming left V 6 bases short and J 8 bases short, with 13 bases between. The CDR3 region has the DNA TGTGCCAGCAGTCCCAGGGGAGACGAAAAACTGTTTTTT. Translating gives CASSPRGDEKLFF.

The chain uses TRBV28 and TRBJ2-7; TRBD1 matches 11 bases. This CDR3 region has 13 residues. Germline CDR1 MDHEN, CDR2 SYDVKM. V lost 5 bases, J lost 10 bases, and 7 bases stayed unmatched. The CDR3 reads CASSQGQGVYQYF. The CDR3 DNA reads TGTGCCAGCAGTCAGGGACAGGGGGTATACCAGTACTTC.

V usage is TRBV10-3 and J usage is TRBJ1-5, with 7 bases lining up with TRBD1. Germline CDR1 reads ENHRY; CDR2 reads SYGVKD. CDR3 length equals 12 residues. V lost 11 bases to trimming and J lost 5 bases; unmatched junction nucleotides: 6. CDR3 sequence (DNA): TGTGCCTGCGGACAGGAGGATCAGCCCCAGCATTTT. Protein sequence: CACGQEDQPQHF.

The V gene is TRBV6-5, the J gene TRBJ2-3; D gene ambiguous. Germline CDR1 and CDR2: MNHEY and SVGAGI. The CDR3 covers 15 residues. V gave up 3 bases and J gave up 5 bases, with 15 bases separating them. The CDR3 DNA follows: TGTGCCAGCAGTTATCGACTCCCCGGCGAAGATACGCAGTATTTT. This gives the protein CASSYRLPGEDTQYF.

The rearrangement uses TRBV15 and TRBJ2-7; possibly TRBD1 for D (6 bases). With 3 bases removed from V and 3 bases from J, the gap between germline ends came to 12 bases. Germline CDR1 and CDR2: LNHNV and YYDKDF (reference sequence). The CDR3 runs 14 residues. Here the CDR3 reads CATSSYQGHYEQYF. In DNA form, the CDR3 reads TGTGCCACCAGCAGTTACCAGGGACACTACGAGCAGTACTTC. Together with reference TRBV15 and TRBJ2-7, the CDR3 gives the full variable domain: DAMVIQNPRYQVTQFGKPVTLSCSQTLNHNVMYWYQQKSSQAPKLLFHYYDKDFNNEADTPDNFQSRRPNTSFCFLDIRSPGLGDTAMYLCATSSYQGHYEQYFGPGTRLTVT.

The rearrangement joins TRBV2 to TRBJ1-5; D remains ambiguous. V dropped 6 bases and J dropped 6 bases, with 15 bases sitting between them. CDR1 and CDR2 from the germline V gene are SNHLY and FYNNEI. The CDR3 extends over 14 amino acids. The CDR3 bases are TGTGCCAGCAGACCACGGGGAGTCGGTCAGCCCCAGCATTTT. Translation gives CASRPRGVGQPQHF.

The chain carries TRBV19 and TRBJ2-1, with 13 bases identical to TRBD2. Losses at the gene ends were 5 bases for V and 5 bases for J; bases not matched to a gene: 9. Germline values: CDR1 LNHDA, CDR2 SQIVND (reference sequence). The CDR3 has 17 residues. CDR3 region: CASSVRTSGSSHNEQFF. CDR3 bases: TGTGCCAGTAGTGTTCGGACTAGCGGGAGTTCTCACAATGAGCAGTTCTTC.

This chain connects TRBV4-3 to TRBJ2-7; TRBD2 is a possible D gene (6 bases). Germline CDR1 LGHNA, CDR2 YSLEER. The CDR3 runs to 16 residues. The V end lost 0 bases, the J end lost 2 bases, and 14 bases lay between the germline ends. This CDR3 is CASSQDGGVPTYEQYF. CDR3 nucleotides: TGCGCCAGCAGCCAAGACGGAGGGGTACCCACCTACGAGCAGTACTTC.

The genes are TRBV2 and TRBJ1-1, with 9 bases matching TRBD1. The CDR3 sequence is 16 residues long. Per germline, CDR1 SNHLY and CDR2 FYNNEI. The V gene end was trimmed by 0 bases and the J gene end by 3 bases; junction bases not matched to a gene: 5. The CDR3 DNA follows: TGTGCCAGCAGTGAAGCGGACAGGGGTTGGGACACTGAAGCTTTCTTT. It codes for CASSEADRGWDTEAFF.

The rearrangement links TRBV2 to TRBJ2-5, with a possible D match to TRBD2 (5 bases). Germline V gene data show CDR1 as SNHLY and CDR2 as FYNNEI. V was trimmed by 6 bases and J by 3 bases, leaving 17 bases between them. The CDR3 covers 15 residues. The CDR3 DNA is TGTGCCAGCAGCCCCTATGGAGGTAGGGAAGAGACCCAGTACTTC. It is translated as CASSPYGGREETQYF.

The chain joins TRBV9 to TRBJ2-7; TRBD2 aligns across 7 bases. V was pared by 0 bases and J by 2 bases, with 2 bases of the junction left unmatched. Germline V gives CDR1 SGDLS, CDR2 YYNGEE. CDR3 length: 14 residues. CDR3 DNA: TGTGCCAGCAGCGTAGGGGGGAGGGCCTACGAGCAGTACTTC. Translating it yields CASSVGGRAYEQYF. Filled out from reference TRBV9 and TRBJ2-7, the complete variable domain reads DSGVTQTPKHLITATGQRVTLRCSPRSGDLSVYWYQQSLDQGLQFLIQYYNGEERAKGNILERFSAQQFPDLHSELNLSSLELGDSALYFCASSVGGRAYEQYFGPGTRLTVT.

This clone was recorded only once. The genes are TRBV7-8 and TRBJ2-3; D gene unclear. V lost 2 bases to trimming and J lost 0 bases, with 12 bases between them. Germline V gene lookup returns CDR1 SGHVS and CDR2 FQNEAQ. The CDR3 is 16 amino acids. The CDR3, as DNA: TGTGCCAGCAGCTTAAGCCTCGAGCCTAGCACAGATACGCAGTATTTT. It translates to CASSLSLEPSTDTQYF.

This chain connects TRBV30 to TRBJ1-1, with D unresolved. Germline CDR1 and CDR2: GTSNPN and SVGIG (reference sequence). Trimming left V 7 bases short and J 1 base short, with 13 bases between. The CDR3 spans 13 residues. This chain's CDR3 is CASKNQWNTEAFF. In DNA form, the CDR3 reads TGTGCCTCAAAAAATCAGTGGAACACTGAAGCTTTCTTT.

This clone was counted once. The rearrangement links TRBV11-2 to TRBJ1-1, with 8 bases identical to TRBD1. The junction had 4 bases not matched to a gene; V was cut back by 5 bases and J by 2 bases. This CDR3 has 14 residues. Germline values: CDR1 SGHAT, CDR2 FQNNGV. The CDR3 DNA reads TGTGCCAGCAGCATACAGGGGGGAAACACTGAAGCTTTCTTT. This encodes CASSIQGGNTEAFF.

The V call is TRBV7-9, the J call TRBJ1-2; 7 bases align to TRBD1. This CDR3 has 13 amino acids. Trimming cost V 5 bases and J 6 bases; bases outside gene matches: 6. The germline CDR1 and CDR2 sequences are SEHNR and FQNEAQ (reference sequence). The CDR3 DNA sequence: TGTGCCAGCAGCCCTTTACAGGGGAATGGCTACACCTTC. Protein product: CASSPLQGNGYTF.

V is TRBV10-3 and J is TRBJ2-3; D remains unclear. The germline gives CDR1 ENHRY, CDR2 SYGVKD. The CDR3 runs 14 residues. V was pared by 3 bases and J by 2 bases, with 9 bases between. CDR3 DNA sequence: TGTGCCATCAGTGACCGGCAGGACACAGATACGCAGTATTTT. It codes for CAISDRQDTDTQYF.

This CDR3 reads CAWKEVGAFF. The CDR3 bases are TGTGCCTGGAAAGAGGTGGGAGCTTTCTTT. The chain links TRBV30 to TRBJ1-1; D unresolved. V lost 4 bases and J 10 bases, leaving 10 bases between the germline ends. CDR1 and CDR2 (germline): GTSNPN, SVGIG (reference sequence). This CDR3 has 10 amino acids.

CDR3 region: CASSRLQGVPYNEQFF. In DNA form, the CDR3 reads TGTGCCAGCAGCCGTCTACAGGGGGTCCCCTACAATGAGCAGTTCTTC. V is TRBV7-3 and J is TRBJ2-1; 8 nucleotides agree with TRBD1. Germline CDR1 is SGHTA and CDR2 is FQGTGA. After removal of 5 bases from V and 2 bases from J, the junction contained 8 bases not matched to a gene. The CDR3 loop spans 16 amino acids. Filled out from reference TRBV7-3 and TRBJ2-1, the complete variable domain reads GAGVSQTPSNKVTEKGKYVELRCDPISGHTALYWYRQSLGQGPEFLIYFQGTGAADDSGLPNDRFFAVRPEGSVSTLKIQRTERGDSAVYLCASSRLQGVPYNEQFFGPGTRLTVL.

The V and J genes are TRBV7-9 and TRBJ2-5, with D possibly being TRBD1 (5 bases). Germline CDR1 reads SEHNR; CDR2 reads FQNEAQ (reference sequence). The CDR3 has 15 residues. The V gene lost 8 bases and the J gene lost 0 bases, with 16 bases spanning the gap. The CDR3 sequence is CASSQTQGNQETQYF. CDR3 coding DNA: TGTGCCAGCTCCCAGACCCAGGGCAACCAAGAGACCCAGTACTTC.

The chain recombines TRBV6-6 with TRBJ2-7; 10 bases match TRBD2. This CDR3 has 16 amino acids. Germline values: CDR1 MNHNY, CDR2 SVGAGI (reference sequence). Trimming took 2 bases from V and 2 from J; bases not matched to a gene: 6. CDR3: CASSYGVAGGAYEQYF. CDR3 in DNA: TGTGCCAGCAGTTACGGGGTAGCGGGAGGAGCCTACGAGCAGTACTTC.